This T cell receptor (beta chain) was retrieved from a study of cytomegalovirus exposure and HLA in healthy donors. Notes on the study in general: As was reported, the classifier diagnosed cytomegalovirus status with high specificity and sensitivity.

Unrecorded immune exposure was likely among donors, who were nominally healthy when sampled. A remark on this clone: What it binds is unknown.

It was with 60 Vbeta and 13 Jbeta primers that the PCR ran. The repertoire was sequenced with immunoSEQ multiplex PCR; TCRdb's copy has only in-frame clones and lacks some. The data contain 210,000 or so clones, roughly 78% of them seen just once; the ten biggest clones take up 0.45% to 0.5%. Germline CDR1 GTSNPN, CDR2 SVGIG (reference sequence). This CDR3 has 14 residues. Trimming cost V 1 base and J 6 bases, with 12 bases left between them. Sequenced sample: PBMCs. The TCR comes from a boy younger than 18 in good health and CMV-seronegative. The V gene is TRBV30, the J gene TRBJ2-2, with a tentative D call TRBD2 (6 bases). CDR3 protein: CAWSALAPSGELFF. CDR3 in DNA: TGTGCCTGGAGTGCACTAGCCCCCTCCGGGGAGCTGTTTTTT.